The sequence of this T cell receptor (beta chain) was determined in a study of cytomegalovirus exposure and HLA in healthy donors. In nominal health when sampled, donors likely had unrecorded immune exposures nonetheless. The primer mix had 60 Vbeta and 13 Jbeta primers. Repertoires were generated with immunoSEQ multiplex PCR, while TCRdb's copy carries only in-frame clones and drops some. This table holds about 130,000 clones, about 83% found once. In germline, CDR1 is LNHDA, CDR2 SQIVND (reference sequence). The CDR3 covers 14 residues. The J segment lost 3 bases and the V segment lost 5 bases, leaving 6 bases of the junction unmatched. Study outcomes and limitations: Researchers catalogued roughly 170 TCR beta chains as cytomegalovirus-associated. Earlier analysis looked at TCR beta V segments, and most were productive about 90% or about 30% of the time.

About this clone itself: Antigen unknown.

The chain employs TRBV19 and TRBJ2-7; 8 bases fit TRBD1. This receptor was identified in a woman aged 40 to 50 in good health and CMV-seropositive. The source material was PBMCs. CDR3 sequence: CASSVGTGLYEQYF. The DNA for the CDR3 is TGTGCCAGTAGTGTCGGGACAGGACTCTACGAGCAGTACTTC.